This record looks at one TCR beta chain sequence and its context. Its cognate antigen is unknown. This entry is derived from a study of cytomegalovirus exposure and HLA in healthy donors. Study findings and constraints: Rare TCR sequences predominated, though certain public TCRs were found in many donors. TCR beta V segments were, for the most part, productive about 87% or about 30% of the time in an earlier analysis.

Use of 60 Vbeta and 13 Jbeta primers characterized the PCR. The table came from immunoSEQ multiplex PCR; TCRdb's copy has only in-frame clones and leaves some out. The table lists under 150,000 clones, about 80% of them singletons. The CDR3 is 14 residues long. The V gene end was trimmed by 8 bases and the J gene end by 0 bases; junction bases not matched to a gene: 3. CDR1 is MNHEY, CDR2 SVGAGI, per germline. The gene calls are TRBV6-5 and TRBJ1-3, with 8 bases matching TRBD1. The sequencing sample was made of PBMCs. This receptor was identified in a human donor in good health. Here the CDR3 DNA reads TGTGCCAGCGGGACAGGTAGCTCTGGAAACACCATATATTTT. It translates to CASGTGSSGNTIYF.